The next 5 T cell receptor beta chains were all read from a single sample in a study of regulatory T cells in long-lasting Graves disease (dated by TCRdb to the early 2020s). Libraries came from multiplex PCR. TCRdb records Illumina HiSeq 4000 as the sequencer. TCR beta libraries were built with iRepertoire HTBI primers and Arm-PCR amplification of CDR3 regions. TCRdb applied fastp at Q25 and MiXCR to the public reads, then kept only in-frame beta chains. Duplicate CDR3 protein sequences are folded into a single record with the most common DNA and genes. In all, the sample holds 400,000 to 500,000 distinct CDR3 sequences, and about 16% of those were seen once. Jointly, the top ten make up roughly 10% of the sample. What the time point label conveys for this sample: newly diagnosed GD, antithyroid drugs for less than 3 months. For both TCR sequencing and RNA sequencing, RNA was extracted from PBMCs in TRIzol.

These data also formed part of another study, on T cells in Graves' hyperthyroidism and ophthalmopathy.

Here the sequenced sample was peripheral blood mononuclear cells (PBMCs), taken at new diagnosis, from a patient treated with antithyroid drugs. The source of these receptors is a woman aged 25-40 years with Graves disease. Donor details come from another sample of the same person, matched by shared clones.

The rearrangement joins TRBV20-1 to TRBJ2-6, with unresolved D. CDR1 DFQATT and CDR2 SNEGSKA come from the germline V gene (reference sequence). Trimming pared 0 bases from V and 2 bases from J, leaving 5 bases between. The CDR3 extends over 14 amino acids. CDR3 residues: CSARETPGANVLTF. DNA for the CDR3: TGCAGTGCTAGAGAGACCCCTGGGGCCAACGTCCTGACTTTC.

This chain links TRBV9 with TRBJ2-3; D not certain. The CDR3 has 12 residues. Trimming pared 5 bases from V and 6 bases from J, leaving 10 bases between. Germline V gene lookup returns CDR1 SGDLS and CDR2 YYNGEE. The CDR3 spells CASSPYWDTQYF. The CDR3 nucleotides read TGTGCCAGCAGTCCGTACTGGGATACGCAGTATTTT.

The gene calls are TRBV13 and TRBJ2-5, with 10 bases identical to TRBD1. The CDR3 spans 16 residues. Trimming at V came to 5 bases and at J to 5 bases, leaving 11 bases not matched to a gene. Germline assignment: CDR1 PRHDT and CDR2 FYEKMQ (reference sequence). In nucleotides, the CDR3 is TGTGCCAGCAGCCCCGTCCGACAGGGGGCTCGGGAGACCCAGTACTTC. This sequence encodes CASSPVRQGARETQYF.

Concerning this clonotype itself: A much larger clone differs by one base, so this may be a read error. The rearrangement joins TRBV7-8 to TRBJ1-4; D remains unclear. The CDR3 contains 18 residues. CDR1 and CDR2 (germline): SGHVS, FQNEAQ. Here the CDR3 DNA reads TGTGCCAGCAGCTTAAGTACGCCGGCTTTGGGGTTTTATGAAAAACCGTTTTTT. It yields the protein CASSLSTPALGFYEKPFF. The variable domain in full, completed from reference TRBV7-8 and TRBJ1-4, reads GAGVSQSPRYKVAKRGQDVALRCDPISGHVSLFWYQQALGQGPEFLTYFQNEAQLDKSGLPSDRFFAERPEGSVSTLKIQRTQQEDSAVYLCASSLSTPALGFYEKPFFGSGTQLSVL.

This clonotype was detected a few times. The chain joins TRBV11-3 to TRBJ1-1; the D gene is possibly TRBD1 (5 bases). The germline gives CDR1 SGHNT, CDR2 YENEEA. V was cut by 2 bases and J by 0 bases, with 13 bases left in between. CDR3 size: 16 residues. The CDR3 here is CASSLNFGGMNTEAFF. The CDR3 DNA sequence: TGTGCCAGCAGCTTAAACTTTGGGGGGATGAACACTGAAGCTTTCTTT.